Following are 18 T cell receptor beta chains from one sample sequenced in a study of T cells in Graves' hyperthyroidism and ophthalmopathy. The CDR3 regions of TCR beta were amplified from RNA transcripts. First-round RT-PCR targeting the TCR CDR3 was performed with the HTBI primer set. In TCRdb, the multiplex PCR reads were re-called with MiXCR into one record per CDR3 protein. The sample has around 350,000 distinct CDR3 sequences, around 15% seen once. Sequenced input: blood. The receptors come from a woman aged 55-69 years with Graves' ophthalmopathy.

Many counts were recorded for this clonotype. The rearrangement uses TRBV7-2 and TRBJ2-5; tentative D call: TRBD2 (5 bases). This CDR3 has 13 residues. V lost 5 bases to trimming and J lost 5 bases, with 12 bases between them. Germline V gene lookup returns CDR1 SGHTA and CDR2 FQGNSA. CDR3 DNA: TGTGCCAGCAGCGGTGTGAAGCGGGAGACCCAGTACTTC. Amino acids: CASSGVKRETQYF.

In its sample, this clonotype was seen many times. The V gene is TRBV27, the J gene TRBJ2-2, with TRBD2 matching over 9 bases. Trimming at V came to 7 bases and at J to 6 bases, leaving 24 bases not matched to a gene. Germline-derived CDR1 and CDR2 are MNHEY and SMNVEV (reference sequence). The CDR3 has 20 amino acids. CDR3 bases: TGTGCCAGCACCTCTCTCCTTAGCCCGCGGGAGGGCCGTCCTCCCGGGGAGCTGTTTTTT. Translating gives CASTSLLSPREGRPPGELFF.

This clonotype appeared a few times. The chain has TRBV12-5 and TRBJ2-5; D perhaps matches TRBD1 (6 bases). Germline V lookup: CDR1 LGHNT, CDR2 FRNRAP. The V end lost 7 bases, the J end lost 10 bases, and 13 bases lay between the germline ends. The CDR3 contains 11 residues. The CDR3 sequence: CASASQGIQYF. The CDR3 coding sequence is TGTGCTAGTGCCTCCCAGGGGATCCAGTACTTC.

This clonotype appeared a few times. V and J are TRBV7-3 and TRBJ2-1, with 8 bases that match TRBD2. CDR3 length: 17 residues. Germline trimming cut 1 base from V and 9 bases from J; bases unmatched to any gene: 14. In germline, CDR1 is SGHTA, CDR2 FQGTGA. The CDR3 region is CASSLSPPLAVGGEQFF. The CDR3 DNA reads TGTGCCAGCAGCTTAAGCCCCCCACTAGCGGTGGGGGGTGAGCAGTTCTTC.

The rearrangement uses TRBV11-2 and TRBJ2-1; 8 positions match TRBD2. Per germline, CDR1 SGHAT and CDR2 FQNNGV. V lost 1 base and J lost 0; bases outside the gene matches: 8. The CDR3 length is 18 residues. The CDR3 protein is CASSLVGGRSASYNEQFF. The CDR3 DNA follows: TGTGCCAGCAGCTTAGTTGGCGGGAGGTCCGCCTCCTACAATGAGCAGTTCTTC.

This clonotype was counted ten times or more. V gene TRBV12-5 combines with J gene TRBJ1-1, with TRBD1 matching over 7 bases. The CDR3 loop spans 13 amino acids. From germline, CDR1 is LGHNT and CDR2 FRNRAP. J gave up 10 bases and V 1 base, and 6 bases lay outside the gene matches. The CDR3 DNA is TGTGCTAGTGGTTTGGGGGCACCAGGGGGAGCTTTCTTT. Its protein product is CASGLGAPGGAFF.

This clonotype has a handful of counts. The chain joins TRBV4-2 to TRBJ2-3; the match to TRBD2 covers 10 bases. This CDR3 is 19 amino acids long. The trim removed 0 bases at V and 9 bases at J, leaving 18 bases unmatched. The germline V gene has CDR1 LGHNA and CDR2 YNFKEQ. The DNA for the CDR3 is TGTGCCAGCAGCCAAGATCCGCGGAGGGCTAGCGGGAGATTAACGACGCAGTATTTT. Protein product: CASSQDPRRASGRLTTQYF.

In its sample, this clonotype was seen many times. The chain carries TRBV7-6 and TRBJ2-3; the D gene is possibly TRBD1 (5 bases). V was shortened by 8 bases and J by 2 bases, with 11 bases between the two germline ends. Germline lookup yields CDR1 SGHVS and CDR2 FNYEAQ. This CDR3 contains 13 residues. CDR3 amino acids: CASGHPYTDTQYF. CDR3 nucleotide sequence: TGTGCCAGCGGACACCCCTACACAGATACGCAGTATTTT.

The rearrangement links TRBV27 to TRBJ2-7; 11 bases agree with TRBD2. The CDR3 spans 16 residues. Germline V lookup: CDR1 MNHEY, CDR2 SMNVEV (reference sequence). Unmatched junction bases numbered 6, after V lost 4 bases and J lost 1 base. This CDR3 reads CASSSYGLAGSYEQYF. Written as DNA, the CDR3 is TGTGCCAGCAGTTCTTACGGACTAGCGGGTTCCTACGAGCAGTACTTC.

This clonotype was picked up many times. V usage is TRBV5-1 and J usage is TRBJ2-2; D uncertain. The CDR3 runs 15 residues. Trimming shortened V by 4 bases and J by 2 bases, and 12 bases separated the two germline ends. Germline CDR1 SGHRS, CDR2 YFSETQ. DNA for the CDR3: TGCGCCAGCAGCGGCTTAGTGGGCAACACCGGGGAGCTGTTTTTT. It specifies CASSGLVGNTGELFF.

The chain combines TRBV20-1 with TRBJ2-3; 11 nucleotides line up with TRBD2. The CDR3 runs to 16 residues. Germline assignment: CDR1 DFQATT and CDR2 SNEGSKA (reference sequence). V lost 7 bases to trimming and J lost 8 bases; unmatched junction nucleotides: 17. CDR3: CSVAYLAGGQMGTQYF. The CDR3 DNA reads TGCAGTGTTGCATACCTAGCGGGAGGCCAGATGGGTACGCAGTATTTT.

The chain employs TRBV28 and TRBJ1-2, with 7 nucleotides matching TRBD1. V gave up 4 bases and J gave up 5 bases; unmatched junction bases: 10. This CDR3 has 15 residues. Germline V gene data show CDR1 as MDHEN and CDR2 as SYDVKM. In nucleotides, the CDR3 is TGTGCCAGCAGTTCCGGACAGGTTCGGGCTTATGGCTACACCTTC. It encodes CASSSGQVRAYGYTF.

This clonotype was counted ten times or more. The CDR3 loop reads CASSLLRRGSNTGELFF. The DNA for the CDR3 is TGTGCCAGCAGCTTACTCAGGAGAGGGTCGAACACCGGGGAGCTGTTTTTT. This chain uses TRBV7-9 with TRBJ2-2; D perhaps matches TRBD2 (5 bases). CDR1 is SEHNR, CDR2 FQNEAQ, per germline (reference sequence). The CDR3 totals 17 residues. Trimming pared 2 bases from V and 0 bases from J, leaving 13 bases between.

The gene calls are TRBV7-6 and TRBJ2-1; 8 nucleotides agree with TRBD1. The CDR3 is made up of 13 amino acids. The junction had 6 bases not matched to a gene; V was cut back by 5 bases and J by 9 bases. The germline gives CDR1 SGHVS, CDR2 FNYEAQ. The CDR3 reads CASSPRTGFEQFF. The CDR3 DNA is TGTGCCAGCAGCCCAAGGACAGGGTTTGAGCAGTTCTTC.

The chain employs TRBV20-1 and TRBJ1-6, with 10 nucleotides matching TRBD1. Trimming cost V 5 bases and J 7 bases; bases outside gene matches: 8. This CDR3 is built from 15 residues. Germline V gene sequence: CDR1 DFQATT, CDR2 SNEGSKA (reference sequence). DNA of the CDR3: TGCAGTGCTTACACCCCGGGACAGGGGAATTCACCCCTCCACTTT. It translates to CSAYTPGQGNSPLHF.

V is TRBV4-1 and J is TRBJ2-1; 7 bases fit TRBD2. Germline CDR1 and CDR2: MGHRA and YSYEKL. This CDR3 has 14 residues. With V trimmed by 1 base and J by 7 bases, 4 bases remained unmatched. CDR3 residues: CASSQVWEGNEQFF. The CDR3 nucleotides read TGCGCCAGCAGCCAAGTTTGGGAGGGGAATGAGCAGTTCTTC.

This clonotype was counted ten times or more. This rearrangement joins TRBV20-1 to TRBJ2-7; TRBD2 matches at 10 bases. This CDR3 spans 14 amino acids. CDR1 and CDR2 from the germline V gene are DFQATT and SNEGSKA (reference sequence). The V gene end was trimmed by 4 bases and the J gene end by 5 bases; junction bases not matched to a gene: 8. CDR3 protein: CSANKAGGPDEQYF. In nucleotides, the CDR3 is TGCAGTGCTAACAAAGCGGGAGGGCCCGACGAGCAGTACTTC.

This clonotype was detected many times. The CDR3: CSASKAPYGYTF. CDR3 in DNA: TGCAGTGCTAGTAAAGCCCCCTATGGCTACACCTTC. The chain employs TRBV20-1 and TRBJ1-2, with D unresolved. The CDR3 extends over 12 amino acids. V was shortened by 3 bases and J by 4 bases, with 9 bases between the two germline ends. The germline CDR1 and CDR2 sequences are DFQATT and SNEGSKA (reference sequence).